This TCR beta chain was identified during a study of tumor-infiltrating lymphocytes in primary liver carcinoma. As to this clonotype: Its antigen is still unknown. The junction shows a germline mismatch at one end, possibly a read error.

The tissue used was unsorted bulk material of about 19-34 mg. RNA and DNA were co-extracted from it with the AllPrep DNA/RNA mini kit. Study results and caveats: Tumor top-250-clone fraction significantly exceeded that of blood (p = 0.039).

Starting material of 500 to 600 ng total RNA yielded TCR beta cDNA via a constant-region primer. What produced the TCR beta libraries was three nested multiplex PCR rounds using slightly modified ARM-PCR. For approximately 9 cycles apiece, the opening two PCR rounds ran with TRBV1-TRBV30 forward primers and a C-beta reverse primer. TCRdb processed the multiplex PCR reads anew with MiXCR; each CDR3 protein has one entry. The sample shows roughly 80,000 distinct CDR3 sequences, roughly 72% of them seen only once. Germline V gene sequence: CDR1 SGHAT, CDR2 FQDESV (reference sequence). The CDR3 covers 17 residues.

Material: liver tumor tissue from sampling region 1. The subset denotes: tumor region T1, superior pole. The TCR was taken from a man in his forties with primary liver carcinoma and hepatitis B virus infection. This chain connects TRBV11-1 to TRBJ2-1; 8 bases agree with TRBD2. The CDR3 protein is CANSLGLVGEVDNEQFF. Here the CDR3 DNA reads TGCGCCAACAGCCTGGGACTAGTGGGAGAGGTTGACAATGAGCAGTTCTTC. The variable domain in full, completed from reference TRBV11-1 and TRBJ2-1, reads EAEVAQSPRYKITEKSQAVAFWCDPISGHATLYWYRQILGQGPELLVQFQDESVVDDSQLPKDRFSAERLKGVDSTLKIQPAELGDSAMYLCANSLGLVGEVDNEQFFGPGTRLTVL.